This TCR beta chain came from a study of CD8+ T cells in alopecia areata. The CDR3 has 13 amino acids. In germline, CDR1 is MNHEY, CDR2 SVGAGI. Trimming stripped 6 bases from V and 0 bases from J, with 8 bases between. Extraction of RNA preceded its reverse transcription into cDNA, which served as the sequencing template. Using immunoSEQ multiplex PCR, the repertoire was profiled, and TCRdb retains in-frame clones only, with some absent. The sample comprises fewer than 200,000 clones, 58% of which are singletons, and roughly 17% rests with the top ten. Treatment denoted: oral pan-JAK inhibitor, 5-10 mg twice daily.

Sequenced here: CD4+ T cells sorted from blood, sampled at roughly week 58, from a patient treated with tofacitinib. The receptor was isolated from a human donor with alopecia areata. The V and J genes are TRBV6-5 and TRBJ1-2; D not certain. The CDR3 protein is CASSRGANYGYTF. The DNA of the CDR3 is TGTGCCAGCAGCCGGGGTGCTAACTATGGCTACACCTTC.